The 21 T cell receptor beta chains listed next were all sequenced from one sample in a study of high-grade serous ovarian cancer treatment subgroups. Sequenced by immunoSEQ multiplex PCR; TCRdb stores in-frame clones only, minus some. The sample lists about 5,000 clones; 55% to 70% were seen once. Tumor tissue was taken before any definitive surgery or chemotherapy was given. Sequencing used tumor tissue. The receptor set was obtained from a human donor with high-grade serous ovarian cancer.

The rearrangement joins TRBV7-7 to TRBJ2-2, with 9 nucleotides matching TRBD1. This CDR3 contains 16 residues. Germline CDR1 reads SSHAT; CDR2 reads FNYEAQ (reference sequence). Trimming at V came to 6 bases and at J to 5 bases, leaving 10 bases not matched to a gene. The CDR3 DNA follows: TGTGCCAGCAGACCTGCCGGGACAGGGACGACCGGGGAGCTGTTTTTT. Translating it yields CASRPAGTGTTGELFF. The variable domain in full, completed from reference TRBV7-7 and TRBJ2-2, reads GAGVSQSPRYKVTKRGQDVTLRCDPISSHATLYWYQQALGQGPEFLTYFNYEAQPDKSGLPSDRFSAERPEGSISTLTIQRTEQRDSAMYRCASRPAGTGTTGELFFGEGSRLTVL.

The DNA for the CDR3 is TGTGCCAGTAGTATAGGAGGGGGGGCATTGCGAGAGACCCAGTACTTC. Amino acid sequence: CASSIGGGALRETQYF. The chain couples TRBV19 to TRBJ2-5; a weak D match, TRBD2 (7 bases). V was trimmed by 1 base and J by 4 bases, leaving 16 bases between them. Germline values: CDR1 LNHDA, CDR2 SQIVND (reference sequence). The CDR3 has 16 amino acids.

The rearrangement links TRBV18 to TRBJ1-2, with 9 bases matching TRBD1. V dropped 4 bases and J dropped 5; count of bases not matched to a gene: 11. Germline assignment: CDR1 KGHSH and CDR2 LQKENI. This CDR3 contains 16 residues. The CDR3 here is CASSRATGGDGYGYTF. CDR3 DNA: TGTGCCAGCTCACGCGCAACAGGGGGCGATGGGTATGGCTACACCTTC.

The gene calls are TRBV4-2 and TRBJ1-1; the match to TRBD1 covers 8 bases. This CDR3 contains 15 residues. The junction had 2 bases not matched to a gene; V was cut back by 2 bases and J by 0 bases. Germline V gives CDR1 LGHNA, CDR2 YNFKEQ. This CDR3 reads CASSQPGQVNTEAFF. The CDR3 DNA reads TGTGCCAGCAGCCAACCGGGACAGGTGAACACTGAAGCTTTCTTT.

This clone is large within its sample. The chain joins TRBV19 to TRBJ1-5; D gene ambiguous. The CDR3 covers 15 residues. From germline, CDR1 is LNHDA and CDR2 SQIVND (reference sequence). Trimming took 2 bases from V and 3 from J, leaving 11 bases between them. CDR3 sequence (DNA): TGTGCCAGTAGTATATGGTATAGACACAATCAGCCCCAGCATTTT. Encoded protein: CASSIWYRHNQPQHF.

This CDR3 is CASSFGFRAFF. The CDR3 coding sequence is TGTGCCAGCAGTTTCGGTTTTAGAGCGTTCTTT. The chain uses TRBV27 and TRBJ1-1; no definite D call. Trimming removed 3 bases from V and 14 bases from J, with 13 bases in between. The CDR3 is made up of 11 amino acids. CDR1 MNHEY and CDR2 SMNVEV come from the germline V gene (reference sequence).

The chain combines TRBV4-1 with TRBJ1-3; D call uncertain. Germline CDR1 and CDR2: MGHRA and YSYEKL. Trimming took off 1 base at V and 2 bases at J, with 18 bases between the two ends. This CDR3 spans 18 amino acids. The CDR3 reads CASSQGSGFTAAGNTIYF. CDR3 bases: TGCGCCAGCAGCCAAGGTTCGGGCTTTACGGCTGCTGGAAACACCATATATTTT.

The gene calls are TRBV30 and TRBJ1-2; D call uncertain. The CDR3 contains 13 residues. The germline CDR1 and CDR2 sequences are GTSNPN and SVGIG (reference sequence). V lost 0 bases and J 7 bases, leaving 12 bases between the germline ends. CDR3 coding DNA: TGTGCCTGGAGTGTACTGGCGGTTGGTGGCTACACCTTC. Translating it yields CAWSVLAVGGYTF.

This clone was detected only a few times. This chain uses TRBV5-4 with TRBJ2-3; 8 bases align to TRBD2. The ends lost 7 bases at V and 6 bases at J; junction bases unmatched: 13. Germline assignment: CDR1 SGHNT and CDR2 YYREEE (reference sequence). The CDR3 is made up of 15 amino acids. For the CDR3, the DNA is TGTGCCAGCCATTCGGGGGGGGCGGTAGGGGATACGCAGTATTTT. Translation gives CASHSGGAVGDTQYF.

The rearrangement uses TRBV6-1 and TRBJ1-2; the D is unclear. V lost 2 bases, J lost 3 bases, and 7 bases lay in between. Germline V gene sequence: CDR1 MNHNS, CDR2 SASEGT. CDR3 length equals 13 residues. In DNA form, the CDR3 reads TGTGCCAGCAGTGAATGGCCTGACTATGGCTACACCTTC. It encodes CASSEWPDYGYTF.

This chain uses TRBV28 with TRBJ1-6, with TRBD1 as a possible D gene (6 bases). The CDR3 length is 15 residues. The ends were cut back, 6 bases at V and 6 bases at J, with 15 bases in the middle. Germline V gives CDR1 MDHEN, CDR2 SYDVKM. DNA for the CDR3: TGTGCCAGCAGGGGGGGGGCAGGGGCTAATTCACCCCTCCACTTT. Protein: CASRGGAGANSPLHF.

This clone came up a few times. This sequence joins TRBV19 and TRBJ1-5, with 9 bases aligning to TRBD1. The CDR3 is 14 residues long. Losses at the gene ends were 5 bases for V and 5 bases for J; bases not matched to a gene: 4. CDR1 and CDR2 (germline): LNHDA, SQIVND (reference sequence). CDR3 residues: CASSDRGGYQPQHF. CDR3 nucleotide sequence: TGTGCCAGTAGTGACAGGGGGGGTTATCAGCCCCAGCATTTT. The complete variable domain, with remaining parts taken from reference TRBV19 and TRBJ1-5, reads DGGITQSPKYLFRKEGQNVTLSCEQNLNHDAMYWYRQDPGQGLRLIYYSQIVNDFQKGDIAEGYSVSREKKESFPLTVTSAQKNPTAFYLCASSDRGGYQPQHFGDGTRLSIL.

V usage is TRBV6-5 and J usage is TRBJ2-5, with 8 bases lining up with TRBD2. The CDR3 has 15 residues. The V gene's germline CDR1 is MNHEY and CDR2 SVGAGI. The junction had 6 bases not matched to a gene; V was cut back by 2 bases and J by 4 bases. The chain's CDR3 is CASSYGTSFGETQYF. The CDR3 nucleotides read TGTGCCAGCAGTTACGGGACTAGTTTTGGAGAGACCCAGTACTTC.

This rearrangement joins TRBV7-8 to TRBJ1-2; D perhaps matches TRBD1 (5 bases). The CDR3 extends over 15 amino acids. Trimming shortened V by 5 bases and J by 1 base, and 14 bases separated the two germline ends. Germline assignment: CDR1 SGHVS and CDR2 FQNEAQ. CDR3 DNA sequence: TGTGCCAGCAGCGAAACCGGGACGGATAACTATGGCTACACCTTC. Its protein product is CASSETGTDNYGYTF.

This clone was seen only a few times. This chain connects TRBV11-2 to TRBJ1-6, with D possibly being TRBD1 (6 bases). This CDR3 is 14 amino acids long. Between the trimmed V and J ends, which lost 3 bases and 8 bases, there was a span of 11 bases. Per the germline V gene, CDR1 is SGHAT and CDR2 is FQNNGV. The CDR3 DNA reads TGTGCCAGCAGCTTTAACAGGGTTGATTCACCCCTCCACTTT. Its translation: CASSFNRVDSPLHF.

The chain recombines TRBV28 with TRBJ1-1, with TRBD1 as a possible D gene (6 bases). The germline V and J ends were trimmed by 6 bases and 5 bases, with 10 bases remaining between them. The CDR3 runs 12 residues. Germline-derived CDR1 and CDR2 are MDHEN and SYDVKM. The CDR3: CASRNRVTEAFF. The DNA of the CDR3 is TGTGCCAGCAGAAACAGGGTTACTGAAGCTTTCTTT.

V and J are TRBV11-2 and TRBJ2-5; 9 bases map to TRBD2. Germline trimming cut 1 base from V and 5 bases from J; bases unmatched to any gene: 5. This CDR3 spans 15 amino acids. Germline CDR1 SGHAT, CDR2 FQNNGV. CDR3 bases: TGTGCCAGCAGCTTAGTGCGGGGGGGACTTGAGACCCAGTACTTC. It codes for CASSLVRGGLETQYF. The full variable domain, with the rest looked up from reference TRBV11-2 and TRBJ2-5, is EAGVAQSPRYKIIEKRQSVAFWCNPISGHATLYWYQQILGQGPKLLIQFQNNGVVDDSQLPKDRFSAERLKGVDSTLKIQPAKLEDSAVYLCASSLVRGGLETQYFGPGTRLLVL.

The chain employs TRBV5-4 and TRBJ2-3, with 11 bases matching TRBD2. CDR3 length: 17 amino acids. Germline CDR1 and CDR2: SGHNT and YYREEE (reference sequence). V shed 0 bases, J shed 0 bases, and the junction held 3 bases outside the gene matches. CDR3 loop: CASSLGLAGGSTDTQYF. The CDR3 DNA reads TGTGCCAGCAGCTTGGGGCTAGCGGGGGGTAGCACAGATACGCAGTATTTT.

This clone was recorded once. The chain has TRBV19 and TRBJ2-3, with 7 nucleotides matching TRBD2. Germline V CDR1 and CDR2: LNHDA, SQIVND (reference sequence). Trimming at V came to 6 bases and at J to 5 bases, leaving 5 bases not matched to a gene. The CDR3 runs 13 residues. The CDR3 spells CASSQGLVDTQYF. Here the CDR3 DNA reads TGTGCCAGTAGCCAAGGACTAGTAGATACGCAGTATTTT.

This chain joins TRBV5-4 and TRBJ1-2; 7 bases map to TRBD1. The CDR3 is made up of 15 amino acids. CDR1 SGHNT and CDR2 YYREEE come from the germline V gene (reference sequence). Unmatched junction bases numbered 13, after V lost 4 bases and J lost 7 bases. DNA for the CDR3: TGTGCCAGCAGCATATTCGACAGGGCCCGGGGTGGCTACACCTTC. It translates to CASSIFDRARGGYTF.

Here the CDR3 reads CASSLSVGGRDTEAFF. The CDR3 coding sequence is TGTGCCAGCAGCTTGAGTGTAGGGGGGCGAGACACTGAAGCTTTCTTT. The V gene is TRBV5-5, the J gene TRBJ1-1, with a possible D match to TRBD1 (6 bases). The CDR3 runs to 16 residues. Germline V lookup: CDR1 SGHKS, CDR2 YYEKEE (reference sequence). V dropped 1 base and J dropped 3 bases, with 16 bases sitting between them.